Sequencing of this T cell receptor beta chain was carried out in a study of Graves' ophthalmopathy and Graves' hyperthyroidism. Study-wide results and limits: Forecasting of ophthalmopathy progression by the model achieved about 71% sensitivity and less than 80% specificity.

RNA transcripts were the source from which TCR beta CDR3 regions were amplified. Second-round multiplex PCR came after a first-round RT-PCR that employed HTBI primers. TCRdb ran MiXCR on the multiplex PCR reads and lists one entry per CDR3 protein. The sample has tens of thousands of distinct CDR3 sequences, 50% seen once. This clonotype showed up many times. Antigen specificity is unknown. The junction shows a germline mismatch at one end, possibly a read error. The CDR3 covers 16 residues. In germline, CDR1 is SGHTA, CDR2 FQGNSA. This clonotype was obtained from an adult woman with stable Graves' hyperthyroidism. Material for sequencing was peripheral blood. The V gene is TRBV7-2, the J gene TRBJ2-3; 11 nucleotides match TRBD2. Here the CDR3 DNA reads TGTGCCAGCAGCCTAGCGGCTAGCGGGAGGCGGGATACGCAGTATTTT. It yields the protein CASSLAASGRRDTQYF.